The 2 T cell receptor beta chains presented below share a single source sample, sequenced in a study of blood T cell repertoires in COVID-19. Profiled with immunoSEQ multiplex PCR; TCRdb holds only in-frame clones, not every one. The sample shows a few hundred thousand clones, approximately 85% of them seen only once. Specimen: peripheral blood. All receptors come from a woman between 70 and 85 years old with COVID-19, enrolled during active disease.

The V gene is TRBV18, the J gene TRBJ1-5, with TRBD1 matching 10 bases. From germline, CDR1 is KGHSH and CDR2 LQKENI. J lost 6 bases, V lost 3 bases, and 5 bases had no gene match. The CDR3 spans 15 residues. This CDR3 reads CASSPGTGAGQPQHF. CDR3 sequence (DNA): TGTGCCAGCTCACCTGGGACAGGGGCGGGTCAGCCCCAGCATTTT.

The chain links TRBV5-4 to TRBJ1-2; 7 bases fit TRBD1. The germline V gene has CDR1 SGHNT and CDR2 YYREEE (reference sequence). With V trimmed by 3 bases and J by 4 bases, 12 bases remained unmatched. The length of the CDR3 is 16 residues. DNA for the CDR3: TGTGCCAGCAGCTCGGAGGAGAGGACAGGTAGCTATGGCTACACCTTC. Translated, it gives CASSSEERTGSYGYTF.